This TCR beta chain was sequenced during a study of cytomegalovirus exposure and HLA in healthy donors (dated 2017 in TCRdb). Concerning the study at large: According to an earlier analysis of several hundred of the donors, some 170 million T cells yielded 117 million unique TCR beta sequences and around 300 Gb of sequence data. Roughly 300 gigabases of sequencing data and 70 million to 85 million unique TCR sequences were included in an early release covering around 650 HLA-typed donors. Every repertoire in the discovery cohort had been generated on one and the same sequencing platform. Donor age, sex, ethnicity and CMV serostatus were compiled together with the repertoire data. Both class I and class II loci were covered by HLA typing, at four-digit resolution. In addition to the first cohort of 500 to 850 subjects, a separate validation cohort of approximately 120 different subjects was used. The study aimed to test whether cataloging public T cell receptors could reveal signatures of past pathogen exposure. To predict cytomegalovirus infection status, the study combined high-throughput TCR immunosequencing, statistical association of individual TCRs with disease status, and machine learning. A later genetic analysis took genome-wide SNP genotypes for about 55% of the 666 donors and used that subset as a discovery cohort. The study profiled the T cell repertoires of about 640 subjects by immunosequencing and related them to cytomegalovirus serostatus. Roughly 5 DR-DQ haplotypes were handled as single units for association and clustering because linkage in the cohort was strong. An earlier analysis of about 620 of the donors applied high-throughput TCR beta sequencing to assess whether each TCR beta V gene segment acted as functional or pseudogenic. Across some 400 genotyped donors of the cohort, an average of approximately 240,000 unique TCR beta nucleotide sequences per donor were sequenced, and roughly 18% of those sequences were non-productive. In a later analysis, previously published TCR beta repertoires from 670 or so donors were re-analyzed and high-resolution HLA genotyping was added so that TCR occurrence patterns could be studied. Among the approximately 400 genotyped donors, 81% belonged to the genetic ancestry cluster associated with self-reported Caucasian donors. The number of typed donors differed by locus: about 620-640 for A, B, C, DRB1 and DQB1; some 540 for DQA1; approximately 600 for DPA1; and about 450 for DPB1. Rather than drawing on any new phenotypic data, the later analysis identified candidate immune exposures from TCR beta sequences and the way those sequences occurred across donors. The paper's findings and limits, for the study overall: The study listed 150 to 200 TCR beta chains as associated with cytomegalovirus. Several of the top co-occurrence clusters appeared to be linked to parvovirus B19, influenza, CMV and Epstein-Barr virus, according to a later analysis. According to a later genetic analysis, donors in an Asian-associated ancestry cluster had fewer N-insertions in productive TCRs than the approximately 610-donor mean. HLA typing was unavailable for some donors at each locus, so association tests used only the typed subset. The authors suggested that the approach could potentially be generalized to other disease states and immunological phenotypes. Immune exposure information for the cohort was limited to CMV serostatus. When HLA alleles, especially DR and DQ, strongly co-occurred, TCR associations were difficult to assign to individual alleles. A cluster of highly shared sequence variants was judged likely to be a technical artifact of the sequencing pipeline. Presence/absence analyses assumed roughly uniform sequencing depth across donors, an assumption that may not hold. A later analysis found that most CMV-associated TCR beta chains appeared HLA-restricted, with HLA associations seemingly driven largely by CMV exposure. In this cohort, only TCR beta chains were sequenced, and detectable features were limited by the absence of alpha or paired-chain data. Linkage disequilibrium might explain the correlated functional status among segregating V segments, but an unknown experimental factor could not be excluded. The classifier was reported to diagnose cytomegalovirus status with high specificity and sensitivity in both the original and validation cohorts. An association between a missense DCLRE1C variant and V-gene and J-gene trimming of TCR beta chains was found in a later genetic analysis and replicated in an independent cohort. Most TCR sequences were observed very rarely across donors, whereas some public TCRs were present in many individuals. In vitro tests confirmed that a few of the cytomegalovirus-associated TCR beta chains recognize cytomegalovirus antigens. In an earlier analysis of fewer than 750 of the donors, most TCR beta V segments were observed in productive rearrangements about 87% or about 30% of the time, broadly matching IMGT annotations. Because counts were too low, roughly 18 rarely observed V segments, including chromosome 9 orphons, were left out of the earlier analysis of some 600 of the donors. A further reported finding was that TCR beta sequences accurately predicted the HLA-A and HLA-B alleles for most subjects in the first cohort. In a later analysis, HLA-associated TCR beta chains showed more clonal expansion and lower generation probabilities than non-associated chains that were equally common. Some IMGT-functional V segments, including TRBV6-2 and TRBV6-3, could not be told apart with the 87-base-pair reads, so those segments were excluded. A later analysis associated about 17,000 TCR beta sequences with specific HLA alleles at a false discovery rate of 0.05. In a later analysis, TCR association rates were found to vary across HLA loci, with the most associated TCRs seen for DRB1 alleles and the fewest for HLA-C alleles.

Of note for this clone: No cognate antigen has been identified for it. Base qualities are not at hand, and no much larger clone is one base apart.

The germline V gene encodes CDR1 MNHEY and CDR2 SMNVEV (reference sequence). Counted from cysteine to phenylalanine, this CDR3 has 16 amino acids. Of all the DNA, just the CDR3 is kept, 48 bases in frame from base 1. Cut back by 7 bases and 0 bases, the V and J ends lie 18 bases apart. The library was prepared using the immunoSEQ multiplex PCR assay. For the multiplex PCR, a mixture combining 60 forward primers for TCR Vbeta segments and 13 reverse primers for TCR Jbeta segments was used. The CDR3 region of rearranged TCR beta genes was amplified from genomic DNA with a multiplex PCR assay. The amplified TCR beta libraries were sequenced on the Illumina HiSeq System as 87-base-pair reads. The authors processed their data as follows. Across the roughly 640 repertoires, a later analysis counted some 81 million unique TCR beta chains, approximately 10 million of which were shared by at least two donors. Raw reads were error-corrected and collapsed into unique sequences by a nearest-neighbor algorithm in which closely related sequences were merged to remove PCR and sequencing errors. CDR3 sequences were aligned to IMGT reference sequences to assign V, D and J gene segments. For a sequence to be retained, a match of at least six nucleotides was required to both a V gene segment and a J gene segment. A rearrangement counted as productive if the CDR3 had no stop codons and remained in frame with V and J, and every other rearrangement counted as non-productive. Following IMGT convention, CDR3 was defined as the stretch from the second conserved V-encoded cysteine to the conserved J-encoded phenylalanine. The earlier analysis of about 560 of the donors excluded any sequence lacking an unambiguous match to a single V gene segment. In an earlier analysis of 587 of the donors, a V segment was called functional when productive rearrangements were above 56.7%, and segregating when the standard deviation between donors exceeded 5%. A statistical classification framework was developed to diagnose cytomegalovirus status using the catalog of TCR beta chain sequences. In a later analysis, TCR nucleotide sequences were compared against IMGT/GENE-DB human TR gene sequences so that V and J genes could be assigned. The TCRdist pipeline was used in a later analysis to assign CDR3 sequences and most-parsimonious VDJ recombination scenarios. A later analysis defined each TCR beta chain by its CDR3 amino acid sequence plus V-gene family, and excluded reads lacking a unique V-gene family. As a way to deal with suspected cross-contamination and a sequencing artifact, a later analysis dropped 640 or so nucleotide sequences that were highly shared and had low generation probability. In a later analysis, a clonal expansion index for each public chain was calculated from normalized within-repertoire ranks of inferred template counts. A later analysis computed generation probabilities with a VDJ recombination model fitted to out-of-frame rearrangements, and checked the results against IGoR. In a later analysis, hypergeometric tests were used to score TCR-TCR, TCR-HLA and TCR-CMV co-occurrence, with a repertoire-size bias correction applied to TCR pairs. A later analysis estimated false discovery rates by permuting HLA or CMV assignments 20 times. In a later analysis, co-occurring TCRs were grouped using DBSCAN, and TCRdist sequence similarity was added for clustering within HLA-allele-positive subsets. For co-occurrence clustering, repertoires with fewer than 30,000 or more than 120,000 public chains were excluded, along with 4 to 6 repertoires with anomalous nucleotide sharing. In its TCRdb copy, this immuneACCESS table keeps in-frame sequences only and misses some clones. Where compared with another copy, unresolved V genes explain less than half of these, and the others have no known cause. The DNA was the basis for D and trimming; V, J and clone size are from that table. Present in this sample are around 190,000 clones, roughly 80% of which were seen just once. The ten largest clones represent approximately 0.51% of the sample.

The cohort was made up of 500 to 800 healthy bone marrow donors. All cohort members were sampled while nominally healthy, although unrecorded immune exposures were likely present. The donor was CMV seronegative and was included in the group of about 350 seronegative cohort members. A peripheral blood sample was collected from each donor, and TCR beta sequencing was performed on peripheral blood mononuclear cells. The Qiagen DNeasy Blood Extraction Kit was used to extract genomic DNA from the blood cell samples. Sample: PBMCs. The chain uses TRBV27 and TRBJ1-2, and perhaps TRBD1 as D gene, on 5 matching bases. The clonotype was recovered from a woman aged 50 to 60 in good health and CMV-seronegative. The base sequence is TGTGCCAGCACTACCCGTAGCGGGACTTCTAACTATGGCTACACCTTC. Its translation reads: CASTTRSGTSNYGYTF.